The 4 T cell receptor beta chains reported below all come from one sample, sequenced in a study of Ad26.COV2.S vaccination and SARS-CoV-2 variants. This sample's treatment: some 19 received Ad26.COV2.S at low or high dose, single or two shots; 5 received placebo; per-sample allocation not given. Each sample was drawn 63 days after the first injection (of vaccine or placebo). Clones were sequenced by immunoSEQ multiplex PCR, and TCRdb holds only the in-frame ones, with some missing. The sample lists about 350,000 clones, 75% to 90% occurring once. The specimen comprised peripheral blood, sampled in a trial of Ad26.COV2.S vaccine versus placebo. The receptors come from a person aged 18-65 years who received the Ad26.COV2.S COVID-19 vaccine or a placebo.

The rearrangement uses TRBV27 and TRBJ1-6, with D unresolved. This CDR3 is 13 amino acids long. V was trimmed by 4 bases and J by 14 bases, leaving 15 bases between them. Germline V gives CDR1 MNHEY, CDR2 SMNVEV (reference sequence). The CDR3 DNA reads TGTGCCAGCAGTTATGTTGTGGGGTCAGCCCTCCACTTT. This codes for CASSYVVGSALHF.

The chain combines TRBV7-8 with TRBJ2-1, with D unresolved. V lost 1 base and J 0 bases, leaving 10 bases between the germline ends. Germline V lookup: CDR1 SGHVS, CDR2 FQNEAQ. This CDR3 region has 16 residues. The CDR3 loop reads CASSLDGYSSYNEQFF. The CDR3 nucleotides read TGTGCCAGCAGCTTAGACGGTTACAGCTCCTACAATGAGCAGTTCTTC.

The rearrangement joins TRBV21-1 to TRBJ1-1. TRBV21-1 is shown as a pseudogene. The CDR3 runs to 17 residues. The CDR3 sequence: CASSKGRRVRCGTEAFF. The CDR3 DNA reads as TGTGCCAGCAGCAAAGGGCGAAGGGTACGATGCGGCACTGAAGCTTTCTTT.

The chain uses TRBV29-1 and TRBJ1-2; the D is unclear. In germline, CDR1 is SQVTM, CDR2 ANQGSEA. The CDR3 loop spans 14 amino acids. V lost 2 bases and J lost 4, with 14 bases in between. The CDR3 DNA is TGCAGCGTTGAACACCCACTGCCACTCTATGGCTACACCTTC. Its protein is CSVEHPLPLYGYTF. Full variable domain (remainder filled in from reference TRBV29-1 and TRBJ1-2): SAVISQKPSRDICQRGTSLTIQCQVDSQVTMMFWYRQQPGQSLTLIATANQGSEATYESGFVIDKFPISRPNLTFSTLTVSNMSPEDSSIYLCSVEHPLPLYGYTFGSGTRLTVV.